The text below deals with one T cell receptor beta chain. Its antigen is not known. TCRdb recomputed calls from the RACE reads with MiXCR, one row per CDR3 protein. The sample consists of fewer than 150,000 distinct CDR3 sequences, 13% of them appearing once. CDR1 and CDR2 (germline): LGHNA, YSLEER. Trimming cost V 2 bases and J 4 bases, with 8 bases left between them. The CDR3 runs 14 residues. The data are from a study of human T cells and chemical hapten exposure. Across the study: Subjects had 2% DPC placed on about 2 cm by about 2 cm of upper inner arm skin for sensitization. Findings and limits, study-wide: Donor immune responses may differ from healthy people's, since all donors had alopecia. Counts of expanded TCRs at PT1 were positively correlated with patch test score.

As for time point: pre-sensitization, week 0. Treatment noted: therapeutic diphenylcyclopropenone sensitization with weekly scalp DPC. The sequencing used whole blood, collected in connection with sensitization to the hapten diphenylcyclopropenone (DPC). The sequence derives from a woman between 18 and 29 years old with alopecia areata. Some clones in this sample may be carry-over from other donors' samples. V is TRBV4-3 and J is TRBJ2-2; the D call may be TRBD1 or TRBD2 (5 bases each). The CDR3 nucleotides are TGCGCCAGCAGCCAACGGGGCGGCACCGGGGAGCTGTTTTTT. It yields the protein CASSQRGGTGELFF.